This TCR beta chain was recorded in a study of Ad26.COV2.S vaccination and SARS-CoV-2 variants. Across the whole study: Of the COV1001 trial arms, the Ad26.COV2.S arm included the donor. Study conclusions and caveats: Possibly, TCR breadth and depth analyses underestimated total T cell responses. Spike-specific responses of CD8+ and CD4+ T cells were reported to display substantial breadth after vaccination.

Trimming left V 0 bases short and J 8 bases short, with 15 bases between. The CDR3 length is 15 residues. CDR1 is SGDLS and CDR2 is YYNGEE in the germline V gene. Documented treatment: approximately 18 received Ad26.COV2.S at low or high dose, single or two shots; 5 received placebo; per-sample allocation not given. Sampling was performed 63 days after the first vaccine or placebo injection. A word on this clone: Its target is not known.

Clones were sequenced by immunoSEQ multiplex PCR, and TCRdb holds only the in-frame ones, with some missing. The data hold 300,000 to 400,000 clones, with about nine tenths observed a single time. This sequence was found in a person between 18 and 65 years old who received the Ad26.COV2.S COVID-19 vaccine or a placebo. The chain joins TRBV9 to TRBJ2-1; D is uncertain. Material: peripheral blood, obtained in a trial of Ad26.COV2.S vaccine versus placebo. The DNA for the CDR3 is TGTGCCAGCAGCGTAGGGCCCAGGCGAGCCGATGAGCAGTTCTTC. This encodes CASSVGPRRADEQFF.